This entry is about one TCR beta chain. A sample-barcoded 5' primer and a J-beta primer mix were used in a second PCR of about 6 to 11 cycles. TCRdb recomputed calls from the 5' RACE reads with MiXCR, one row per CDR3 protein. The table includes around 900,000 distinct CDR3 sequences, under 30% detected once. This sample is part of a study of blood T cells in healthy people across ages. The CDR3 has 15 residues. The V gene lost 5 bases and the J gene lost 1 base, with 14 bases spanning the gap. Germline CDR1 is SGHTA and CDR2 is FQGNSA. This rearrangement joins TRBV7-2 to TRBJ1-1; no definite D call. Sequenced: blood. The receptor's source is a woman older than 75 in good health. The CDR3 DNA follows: TGTGCCAGCAGCGCCATCCAAGGGTCGAACACTGAAGCTTTCTTT. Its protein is CASSAIQGSNTEAFF.